Described below is a single T cell receptor (beta chain) sequence and its context. Repertoires were generated with immunoSEQ multiplex PCR, while TCRdb's copy carries only in-frame clones and drops some. This table holds about 100,000 clones, over 75% found once. The timepoints at which blood was sampled were baseline, cycle 4 day 1, and cycle 7 day 1. This sample is part of a study of OX40 agonist ivuxolimab in advanced cancers. Study at large: Partial responses occurred in Three dose-escalation patients, one with hepatocellular carcinoma and two with cutaneous melanoma.

The ends lost 0 bases at V and 2 bases at J; junction bases unmatched: 4. This CDR3 has 16 amino acids. The V gene's germline CDR1 is SGHRS and CDR2 YFSETQ. The rearrangement uses TRBV5-1 and TRBJ2-3; 9 bases are a match to TRBD2. This specimen was CD4+ or CD8+ T cells sorted from blood, taken in a trial of the OX40 agonist ivuxolimab. This receptor was obtained from an adult with an advanced solid tumor such as melanoma, head and neck, liver or kidney cancer. This CDR3 reads CASSLDSSGITDTQYF. In nucleotides, the CDR3 is TGCGCCAGCAGCTTGGATTCTAGCGGGATCACAGATACGCAGTATTTT.